This T cell receptor (beta chain) was captured in a study of cytomegalovirus exposure and HLA in healthy donors. Study-level information: Genotyping of roughly 400 donors showed that 70% to 90% belonged to the Caucasian-associated ancestry cluster.

Trimming cost V 5 bases and J 8 bases; bases outside gene matches: 5. This CDR3 region has 13 residues. From germline, CDR1 is MNHNY and CDR2 SVGAGI (reference sequence). This clone was recorded once. Its antigen is unknown. Study-level points and caveats: A later analysis reportedly found that, within productive TCRs, an Asian-associated ancestry cluster had fewer N-insertions than the mean observed across the roughly 690 donors. In an earlier analysis, productive rearrangement rates for most beta V segments clustered near 87% or 30%.

PCR was performed using 60 Vbeta and 13 Jbeta primers. Method: immunoSEQ multiplex PCR; TCRdb's copy keeps in-frame clones and lacks some. The sample lists about 160,000 clones, 82% occurring once. The rearrangement joins TRBV6-6 to TRBJ2-1, with 8 bases fitting TRBD1. Sequencing was done on a sample of PBMCs. The receptor comes from a male donor in good health and CMV-seronegative. The CDR3 sequence is CASSRLQGDEQFF. CDR3 nucleotide sequence: TGTGCCAGCAGTAGACTACAGGGGGATGAGCAGTTCTTC.